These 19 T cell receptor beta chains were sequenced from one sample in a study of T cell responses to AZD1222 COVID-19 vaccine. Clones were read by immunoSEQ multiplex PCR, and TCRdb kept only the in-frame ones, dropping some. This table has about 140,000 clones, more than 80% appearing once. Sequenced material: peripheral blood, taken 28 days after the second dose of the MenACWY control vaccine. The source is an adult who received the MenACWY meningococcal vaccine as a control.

The CDR3 sequence is CASFGLGGYTF. The DNA for the CDR3 is TGTGCCAGCTTCGGTCTGGGTGGCTACACCTTC. The genes are TRBV28 and TRBJ1-2; D remains ambiguous. CDR1 is MDHEN and CDR2 is SYDVKM in the germline V gene. V shed 8 bases and J shed 7 bases, with 11 bases lying between them. The CDR3 covers 11 residues.

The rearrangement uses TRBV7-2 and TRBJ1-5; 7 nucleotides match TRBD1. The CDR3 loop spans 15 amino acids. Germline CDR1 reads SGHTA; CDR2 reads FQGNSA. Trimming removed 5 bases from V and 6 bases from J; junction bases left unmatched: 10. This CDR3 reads CASSRTGREGQPQHF. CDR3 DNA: TGTGCCAGCAGCCGGACAGGAAGGGAAGGTCAGCCCCAGCATTTT.

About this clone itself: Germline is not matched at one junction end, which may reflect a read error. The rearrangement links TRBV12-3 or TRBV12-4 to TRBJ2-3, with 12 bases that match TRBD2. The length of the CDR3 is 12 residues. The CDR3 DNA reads TGTGCCAGCAGCTGGACTAGCGGGACGGGGACGTTT. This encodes CASSWTSGTGTF.

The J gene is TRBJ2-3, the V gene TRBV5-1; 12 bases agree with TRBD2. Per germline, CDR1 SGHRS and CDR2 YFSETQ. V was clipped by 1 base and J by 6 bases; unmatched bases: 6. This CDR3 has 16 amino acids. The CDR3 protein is CASSLPLAGGIDTQYF. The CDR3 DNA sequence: TGCGCCAGCAGCTTGCCCCTAGCGGGGGGGATTGATACGCAGTATTTT.

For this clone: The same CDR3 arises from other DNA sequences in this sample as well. CDR3 sequence (DNA): TGCGCCAGCAGCTTCGGGGGGAACACAGATACGCAGTATTTT. Protein product: CASSFGGNTDTQYF. V and J are TRBV5-1 and TRBJ2-3; 7 nucleotides line up with TRBD2. The CDR3 length is 14 residues. V shed 2 bases and J 2 bases; nucleotides not matched to a gene: 2. The V gene's germline CDR1 is SGHRS and CDR2 YFSETQ.

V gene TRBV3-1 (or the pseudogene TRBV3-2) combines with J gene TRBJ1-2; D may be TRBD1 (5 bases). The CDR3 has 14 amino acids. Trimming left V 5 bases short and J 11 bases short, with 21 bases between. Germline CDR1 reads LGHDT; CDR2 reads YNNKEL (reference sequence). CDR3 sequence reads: CASSVPGADPRYTF. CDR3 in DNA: TGTGCCAGCAGCGTACCTGGGGCAGACCCCAGGTACACCTTC.

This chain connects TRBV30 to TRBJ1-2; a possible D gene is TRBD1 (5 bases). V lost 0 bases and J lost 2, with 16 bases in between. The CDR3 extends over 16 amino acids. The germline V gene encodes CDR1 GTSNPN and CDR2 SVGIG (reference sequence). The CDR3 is CAWSVRSAGPNYGYTF. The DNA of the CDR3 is TGTGCCTGGAGTGTACGGTCTGCGGGACCCAACTATGGCTACACCTTC.

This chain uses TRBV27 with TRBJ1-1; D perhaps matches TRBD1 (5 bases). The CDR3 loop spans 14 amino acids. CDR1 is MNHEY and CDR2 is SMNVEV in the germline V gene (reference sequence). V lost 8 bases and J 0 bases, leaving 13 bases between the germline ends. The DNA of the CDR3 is TGTGCCAGCTCGAGAGGGGTGATGAACACTGAAGCTTTCTTT. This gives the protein CASSRGVMNTEAFF.

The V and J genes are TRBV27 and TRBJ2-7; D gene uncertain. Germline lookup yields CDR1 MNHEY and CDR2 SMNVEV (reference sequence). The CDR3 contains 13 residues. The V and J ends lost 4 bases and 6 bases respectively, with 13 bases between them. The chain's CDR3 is CASSYTNVGEQYF. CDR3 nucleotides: TGTGCCAGCAGTTATACAAACGTAGGCGAGCAGTACTTC.

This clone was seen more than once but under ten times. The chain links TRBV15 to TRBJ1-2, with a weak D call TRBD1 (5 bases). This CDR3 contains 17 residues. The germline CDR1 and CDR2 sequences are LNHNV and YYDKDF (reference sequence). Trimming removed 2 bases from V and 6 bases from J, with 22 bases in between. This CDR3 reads CATSRPALNRGTDGYTF. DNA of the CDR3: TGTGCCACCAGCAGACCTGCTTTGAATCGGGGGACGGATGGCTACACCTTC.

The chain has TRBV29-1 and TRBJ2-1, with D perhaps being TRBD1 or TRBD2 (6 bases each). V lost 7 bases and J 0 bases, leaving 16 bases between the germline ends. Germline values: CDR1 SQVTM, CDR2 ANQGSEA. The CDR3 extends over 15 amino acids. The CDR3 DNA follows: TGCAGCGCCGTTAGCGGAGGGGGCTCCTACAATGAGCAGTTCTTC. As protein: CSAVSGGGSYNEQFF.

The CDR3 reads CANPTRYYGYTF. CDR3 sequence (DNA): TGTGCCAATCCGACACGCTACTATGGCTACACCTTC. The chain links TRBV27 to TRBJ1-2; D not certain. The germline CDR1 and CDR2 sequences are MNHEY and SMNVEV (reference sequence). This CDR3 contains 12 residues. The V end lost 10 bases, the J end lost 3 bases, and 12 bases lay between the germline ends.

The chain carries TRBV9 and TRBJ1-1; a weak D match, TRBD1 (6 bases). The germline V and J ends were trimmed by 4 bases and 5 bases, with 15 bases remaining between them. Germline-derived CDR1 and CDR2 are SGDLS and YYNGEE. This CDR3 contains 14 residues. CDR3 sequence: CASSSRGAGTEAFF. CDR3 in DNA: TGTGCCAGCAGCTCTCGGGGGGCGGGAACTGAAGCTTTCTTT.

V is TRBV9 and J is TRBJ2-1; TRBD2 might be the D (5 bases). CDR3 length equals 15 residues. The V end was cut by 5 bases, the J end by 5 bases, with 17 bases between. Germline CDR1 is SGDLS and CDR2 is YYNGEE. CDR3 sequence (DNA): TGTGCCAGCAGTCCGGGAAGAGGCGGTGACAATGAGCAGTTCTTC. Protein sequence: CASSPGRGGDNEQFF.

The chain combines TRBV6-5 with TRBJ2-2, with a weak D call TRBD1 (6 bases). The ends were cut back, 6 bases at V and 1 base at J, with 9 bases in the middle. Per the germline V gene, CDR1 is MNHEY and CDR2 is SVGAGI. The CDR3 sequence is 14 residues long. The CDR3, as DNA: TGTGCCAGCAGGCCGGGACAGAACACCGGGGAGCTGTTTTTT. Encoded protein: CASRPGQNTGELFF.

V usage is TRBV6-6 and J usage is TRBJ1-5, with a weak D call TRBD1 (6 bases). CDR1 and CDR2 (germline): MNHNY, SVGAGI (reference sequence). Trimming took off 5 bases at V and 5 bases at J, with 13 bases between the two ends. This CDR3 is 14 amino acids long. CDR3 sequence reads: CASSLTGFDQPQHF. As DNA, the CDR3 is TGTGCCAGCAGTCTCACAGGGTTTGATCAGCCCCAGCATTTT.

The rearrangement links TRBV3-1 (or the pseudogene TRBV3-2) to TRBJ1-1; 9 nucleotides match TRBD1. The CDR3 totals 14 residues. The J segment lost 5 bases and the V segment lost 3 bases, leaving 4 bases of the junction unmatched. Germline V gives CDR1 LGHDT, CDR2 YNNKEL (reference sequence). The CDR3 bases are TGTGCCAGCAGCCACAACAGGGGGCAGACTGAAGCTTTCTTT. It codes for CASSHNRGQTEAFF.

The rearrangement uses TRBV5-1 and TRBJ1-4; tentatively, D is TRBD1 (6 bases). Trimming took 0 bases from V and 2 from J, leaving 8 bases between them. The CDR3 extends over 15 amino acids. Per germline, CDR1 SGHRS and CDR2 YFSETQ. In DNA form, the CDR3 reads TGCGCCAGCAGCTTGGTAACAGGGACTAATGAAAAACTGTTTTTT. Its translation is CASSLVTGTNEKLFF.

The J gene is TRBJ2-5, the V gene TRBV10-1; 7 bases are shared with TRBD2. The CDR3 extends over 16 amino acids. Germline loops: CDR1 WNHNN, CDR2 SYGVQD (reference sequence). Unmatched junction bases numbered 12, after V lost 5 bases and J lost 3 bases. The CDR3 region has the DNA TGCGCCAGCAGTCCAAACTCAGCGGGGAGGAAAGAGACCCAGTACTTC. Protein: CASSPNSAGRKETQYF.